The 22 T cell receptor beta chains presented below share a single source sample, sequenced in a study of metastatic and nonmetastatic thyroid tumors. Each patient went into thyroid surgery without having received any treatment. TCRdb reanalyzed the PCR reads via MiXCR. This table holds approximately 24,000 clones, over 20% found once. Sequences were obtained from blood. These receptors were collected from a male donor with papillary thyroid cancer or a benign thyroid nodule (not recorded which). Some clones in this sample may be carry-over from other donors' samples.

This clone ranks as medium-sized (0.01 to 0.1%). The rearrangement links TRBV4-1 to TRBJ2-7; tentatively, D is TRBD1 or TRBD2 (5 bases each). CDR3 size: 15 residues. CDR1 is MGHRA and CDR2 is YSYEKL in the germline V gene. Trimming cost V 4 bases and J 0 bases, with 13 bases left between them. The CDR3 sequence is CASSLREMDSYEQYF. In nucleotides, the CDR3 is TGCGCCAGCAGCCTCAGGGAGATGGACTCCTACGAGCAGTACTTC.

This clone has a count of ten or more. CDR3 in amino acids: CASSLGRDQPQHF. The CDR3 coding sequence is TGTGCCAGCAGCTTGGGCAGGGACCAGCCCCAGCATTTT. The chain carries TRBV5-4 and TRBJ1-5, with D maybe TRBD1 (5 bases). This CDR3 is built from 13 residues. Per the germline V gene, CDR1 is SGHNT and CDR2 is YYREEE (reference sequence). Deletions cut 0 bases from V and 7 bases from J, with 8 bases between.

By proportion, this clone is medium-sized (0.01 to 0.1%). The chain recombines TRBV18 with TRBJ2-7, with TRBD1 as a possible D gene (5 bases). V gave up 1 base and J gave up 5 bases, with 18 bases separating them. CDR3 length: 16 residues. CDR1 KGHSH and CDR2 LQKENI come from the germline V gene. The CDR3 region is CASSPRGRGLKDEQYF. The CDR3 nucleotides read TGTGCCAGCTCACCACGAGGAAGGGGTCTAAAGGACGAGCAGTACTTC.

Worth noting for this clone: A read error may explain this, as a much larger clone is one base away. The identical CDR3 is also encoded by other nucleotide sequences in the sample. The V call is TRBV15, the J call TRBJ1-4; 7 positions agree with TRBD1. Germline V gene data show CDR1 as LNHNV and CDR2 as YYDKDF (reference sequence). Trimming removed 4 bases from V and 7 bases from J; junction bases left unmatched: 9. CDR3 length equals 15 residues. DNA for the CDR3: TGTGCCACCAGCACACGGGACAGCGAAAGTGAAAAACTGTTTTTT. Protein: CATSTRDSESEKLFF.

V gene TRBV20-1 combines with J gene TRBJ2-7; the D gene is possibly TRBD1 (6 bases). Germline V CDR1 and CDR2: DFQATT, SNEGSKA (reference sequence). The CDR3 is 15 residues long. V gave up 1 base and J gave up 1 base, with 14 bases separating them. As DNA, the CDR3 is TGCAGTGCTAGAGGGCAATCGGGACATTCCTACGAGCAGTACTTC. Translation: CSARGQSGHSYEQYF.

This clone is labeled as medium-sized. This sequence joins TRBV6-1 and TRBJ2-2; D call uncertain. The germline CDR1 and CDR2 sequences are MNHNS and SASEGT. The CDR3 extends over 16 amino acids. Deletions cut 2 bases from V and 4 bases from J, with 14 bases between. The CDR3 DNA reads TGTGCCAGCAGTGAATTTTCGGGCAGTCTCACCGGGGAGCTGTTTTTT. Translated, it gives CASSEFSGSLTGELFF.

The rearrangement joins TRBV30 to TRBJ2-7, with no clear D. This CDR3 has 16 amino acids. In germline, CDR1 is GTSNPN, CDR2 SVGIG (reference sequence). Trimming stripped 1 base from V and 2 bases from J, with 18 bases between. The CDR3, as DNA: TGTGCCTGGAGTGGGCACCCGAAAACTTTTACCTACGAGCAGTACTTC. Translated: CAWSGHPKTFTYEQYF.

This clone was seen at least ten times. The chain uses TRBV6-1 and TRBJ1-5, with D perhaps TRBD1 (6 bases). The V gene lost 6 bases and the J gene lost 4 bases, with 13 bases spanning the gap. The CDR3 contains 14 residues. Germline V gene lookup returns CDR1 MNHNS and CDR2 SASEGT. The CDR3 nucleotides are TGTGCCAGCAGCCCCGGTCAGGGGAATCAGCCCCAGCATTTT. This gives the protein CASSPGQGNQPQHF.

This clone has a count of ten or more. The chain's CDR3 is CATSRDQGGRREQFF. The CDR3 bases are TGTGCCACCAGCAGAGATCAGGGAGGGAGGAGGGAGCAGTTCTTC. The V and J genes are TRBV15 and TRBJ2-1, with TRBD2 matching over 7 bases. V gave up 0 bases and J gave up 10 bases; unmatched junction bases: 9. The CDR3 loop spans 15 amino acids. Germline-derived CDR1 and CDR2 are LNHNV and YYDKDF (reference sequence).

The chain has TRBV5-1 and TRBJ2-7; 7 bases are a match to TRBD1. The V segment lost 3 bases and the J segment 8 bases; nucleotides outside the gene matches: 11. The length of the CDR3 is 14 residues. Germline CDR1 reads SGHRS; CDR2 reads YFSETQ. The CDR3 sequence is CASSSGTTGDQQYF. The CDR3, as DNA: TGCGCCAGCAGCTCGGGCACTACAGGGGACCAGCAGTACTTC. Looking up the rest from reference TRBV5-1 and TRBJ2-7 gives the full variable domain: KAGVTQTPRYLIKTRGQQVTLSCSPISGHRSVSWYQQTPGQGLQFLFEYFSETQRNKGNFPGRFSGRQFSNSRSEMNVSTLELGDSALYLCASSSGTTGDQQYFGPGTRLTVT.

This clone was seen only once. CDR3 in amino acids: CASSKLAGQETQYF. CDR3 DNA sequence: TGTGCCAGCAGTAAACTAGCGGGGCAAGAGACCCAGTACTTC. The V call is TRBV25-1, the J call TRBJ2-5; TRBD2 aligns across 10 bases. CDR3 size: 14 residues. In germline, CDR1 is MGHDK, CDR2 SYGVNS. Trimming took 5 bases from V and 2 from J; bases not matched to a gene: 2.

Many counts were recorded for this clone. This rearrangement joins TRBV6-1 to TRBJ1-5; D not resolved. Trimming removed 10 bases from V and 1 base from J, with 17 bases in between. The V gene's germline CDR1 is MNHNS and CDR2 SASEGT. The CDR3 length is 15 residues. CDR3 in DNA: TGTGCCACGGAGCCTCGACGGTTGAGCAATCAGCCCCAGCATTTT. Translated: CATEPRRLSNQPQHF.

The V call is TRBV20-1, the J call TRBJ2-1; 7 bases match TRBD1. The CDR3 covers 14 residues. Trimming removed 6 bases from V and 4 bases from J; junction bases left unmatched: 9. Germline V gene data show CDR1 as DFQATT and CDR2 as SNEGSKA (reference sequence). The DNA for the CDR3 is TGCAGTGCAGCCCGACAGGGTCAGTACAATGAGCAGTTCTTC. Encoded protein: CSAARQGQYNEQFF.

A word on this clone: An end of the junction does not agree with germline; a read error may underlie this. The V and J genes are TRBV9 and TRBJ1-6, with D perhaps TRBD1 (5 bases). Germline V gives CDR1 SGDLS, CDR2 YYNGEE. The CDR3 runs to 15 residues. CDR3 amino acids: CSSSTAGRGGSPLHF. CDR3 in DNA: TGTTCCAGCAGCACCGCTGGGAGGGGTGGATCACCCCTCCACTTT.

The chain recombines TRBV5-1 with TRBJ2-7; 10 bases fit TRBD1. V lost 4 bases, J lost 1 base, and 17 bases stayed unmatched. Germline assignment: CDR1 SGHRS and CDR2 YFSETQ. This CDR3 has 19 amino acids. CDR3 bases: TGCGCCAGCAGCCCGCATAAGGCAACAGACAGGGGGCGATCCTACGAGCAGTACTTC. Protein sequence: CASSPHKATDRGRSYEQYF. The full variable domain, rest sourced from reference TRBV5-1 and TRBJ2-7, is KAGVTQTPRYLIKTRGQQVTLSCSPISGHRSVSWYQQTPGQGLQFLFEYFSETQRNKGNFPGRFSGRQFSNSRSEMNVSTLELGDSALYLCASSPHKATDRGRSYEQYFGPGTRLTVT.

Many counts were recorded for this clone. The V call is TRBV4-2, the J call TRBJ1-2; 10 positions agree with TRBD1. The CDR3 has 20 amino acids. With V trimmed by 4 bases and J by 4 bases, 21 bases remained unmatched. Per the germline V gene, CDR1 is LGHNA and CDR2 is YNFKEQ. The CDR3 DNA is TGTGCCAGCAGCCGCAGCCACCTGGGACAGGGGAAAAATTCTATCTATGGCTACACCTTC. This encodes CASSRSHLGQGKNSIYGYTF.

V usage is TRBV5-1 and J usage is TRBJ1-2; TRBD1 is a possible D gene (6 bases). V was clipped by 0 bases and J by 5 bases, with 14 bases between them. In germline, CDR1 is SGHRS, CDR2 YFSETQ. This CDR3 has 15 amino acids. In nucleotides, the CDR3 is TGCGCCAGCAGCTTGGGAAAGGGGGATCCATATGGCTACACCTTC. This translates into CASSLGKGDPYGYTF.

At least ten counts were recorded for this clone. At the DNA level, this CDR3 is encoded by other sequences in the same sample as well. The chain joins TRBV20-1 to TRBJ2-5; D may match TRBD1 or TRBD2 (5 bases each). This CDR3 contains 17 residues. The germline V and J ends were trimmed by 4 bases and 0 bases, with 21 bases remaining between them. Germline CDR1 DFQATT, CDR2 SNEGSKA (reference sequence). The CDR3 spells CSATRGALLLYQETQYF. CDR3 nucleotides: TGCAGTGCTACCCGAGGGGCGCTCCTACTGTACCAAGAGACCCAGTACTTC.

This chain joins TRBV9 and TRBJ2-5, with D perhaps matching TRBD1 (6 bases). Germline values: CDR1 SGDLS, CDR2 YYNGEE. The CDR3 runs 15 residues. Trimming removed 4 bases at V and 4 bases at J, with 17 bases between. CDR3 loop: CASSPRVAGVETQYF. CDR3 sequence (DNA): TGTGCCAGCAGCCCTCGCGTGGCAGGGGTAGAGACCCAGTACTTC.

Ten or more counts support this clone. The chain is built from TRBV28 and TRBJ1-3; 9 bases map to TRBD1. The CDR3 sequence is 19 residues long. From germline, CDR1 is MDHEN and CDR2 SYDVKM. Germline trimming cut 2 bases from V and 0 bases from J; bases unmatched to any gene: 11. This CDR3 reads CASSLLSLQGAFSGNTIYF. The CDR3 nucleotides read TGTGCCAGCAGTTTACTCTCCTTACAGGGGGCGTTCTCTGGAAACACCATATATTTT.

This clone has a count of ten or more. V is TRBV5-1 and J is TRBJ2-3; possible D gene TRBD1, 6 bases. V gave up 0 bases and J gave up 4 bases, with 12 bases separating them. CDR1 and CDR2 from the germline V gene are SGHRS and YFSETQ. The CDR3 loop spans 15 amino acids. The CDR3 protein is CASSLGGLAPDTQYF. CDR3 coding DNA: TGCGCCAGCAGCTTGGGGGGGCTCGCCCCAGATACGCAGTATTTT.

This clone was detected once. The chain carries TRBV6-2 or TRBV6-3 and TRBJ2-1; perhaps TRBD1 as D (6 bases). Per germline, CDR1 MNHEY and CDR2 SVGEGT. V gave up 4 bases and J gave up 0 bases, with 25 bases separating them. The CDR3 contains 20 residues. The CDR3 loop reads CASSLLLRLLQGSSYNEQFF. The CDR3 bases are TGTGCCAGCAGTTTACTCTTAAGACTATTACAGGGAAGCTCCTACAATGAGCAGTTCTTC.